This T cell receptor (beta chain) was identified during a study of identical twins. With regard to this clonotype: Its antigen is currently unknown.

General study results and limits: Where beta out-of-frame sequences were concerned, excess twin sharing was weaker.

Addition of a universal primer site occurred through template switching, and cDNA carried unique molecular identifiers. TCRdb fed the 5' RACE reads into MiXCR, producing one record per CDR3 protein. The sample consists of more than 1.5 million distinct CDR3 sequences, less than 40% of them appearing once. CDR3 length equals 16 residues. Germline V lookup: CDR1 SEHNR, CDR2 FQNEAQ (reference sequence). V lost 1 base and J lost 5; bases outside the gene matches: 3. Sequenced material: cord blood. The rearrangement uses TRBV7-9 and TRBJ1-4; 11 bases align to TRBD1. This TCR derives from a newborn girl in good health. The CDR3 is CASSLGWDRGNEKLFF. The DNA for the CDR3 is TGTGCCAGCAGCTTAGGATGGGACAGGGGGAATGAAAAACTGTTTTTT.